A single sample gave rise to the 12 T cell receptor beta chains below, sequenced in a study of blood T cell repertoires in COVID-19. The table came from immunoSEQ multiplex PCR; TCRdb's copy has only in-frame clones and leaves some out. Among fewer than 120,000 clones, 72% were seen once, and the ten largest hold under 10%. The source material was peripheral blood. Every receptor here comes from a woman aged 55-70 years with acute or convalescent COVID-19.

The V gene is TRBV7-8, the J gene TRBJ2-2; 7 nucleotides match TRBD2. This CDR3 contains 17 residues. Germline V gene sequence: CDR1 SGHVS, CDR2 FQNEAQ. The junction had 16 bases not matched to a gene; V was cut back by 5 bases and J by 7 bases. The CDR3 coding sequence is TGTGCCAGCAGCCCCCTGGCTTTAGGCAGGGAGGGCGGGGAGCTGTTTTTT. This encodes CASSPLALGREGGELFF.

This chain connects TRBV4-1 to TRBJ1-5; D gene uncertain. CDR1 MGHRA and CDR2 YSYEKL come from the germline V gene. The CDR3 sequence is 14 residues long. V lost 1 base to trimming and J lost 1 base, with 5 bases between them. The chain's CDR3 is CASSQVLSNQPQHF. CDR3 coding DNA: TGCGCCAGCAGCCAAGTTCTCAGCAATCAGCCCCAGCATTTT.

J is TRBJ1-2 and V is TRBV5-1, with D unclear. This CDR3 has 13 residues. Trimming pared 8 bases from V and 0 bases from J, leaving 11 bases between. Germline V gives CDR1 SGHRS, CDR2 YFSETQ. CDR3 nucleotide sequence: TGCGCCAGTTCCACAGATTCTAACTATGGCTACACCTTC. It codes for CASSTDSNYGYTF.

J is TRBJ1-5 and V is TRBV9, with TRBD1 identical over 7 bases. The length of the CDR3 is 15 residues. The trim removed 3 bases at V and 3 bases at J, leaving 6 bases unmatched. Per the germline V gene, CDR1 is SGDLS and CDR2 is YYNGEE. Written as DNA, the CDR3 is TGTGCCAGCAGCGGCTCAGGGGGGAACAATCAGCCCCAGCATTTT. It encodes CASSGSGGNNQPQHF.

This clone occurred a few times. The chain has TRBV19 and TRBJ2-2; a weak D match, TRBD2 (7 bases). Trimming pared 10 bases from V and 3 bases from J, leaving 18 bases between. The CDR3 contains 15 residues. CDR1 LNHDA and CDR2 SQIVND come from the germline V gene (reference sequence). The CDR3 reads CATKKGGGHTGELFF. CDR3 sequence (DNA): TGTGCCACCAAGAAGGGGGGGGGCCACACCGGGGAGCTGTTTTTT.

The gene calls are TRBV11-3 and TRBJ2-7, with TRBD1 as a possible D gene (6 bases). The germline V gene encodes CDR1 SGHNT and CDR2 YENEEA. The V end was cut by 3 bases, the J end by 6 bases, with 12 bases between. The CDR3 runs 13 residues. The CDR3: CASSLTGLSEQYF. The CDR3 DNA is TGTGCCAGCAGCTTGACAGGTTTGAGCGAGCAGTACTTC. Drawing the rest from reference TRBV11-3 and TRBJ2-7, the complete variable domain is EAGVVQSPRYKIIEKKQPVAFWCNPISGHNTLYWYLQNLGQGPELLIRYENEEAVDDSQLPKDRFSAERLKGVDSTLKIQPAELGDSAVYLCASSLTGLSEQYFGPGTRLTVT.

The CDR3 nucleotides read TGTGCCAGCAGCCGGACTAGCGGGGGGGCTGCCACAGATACGCAGTATTTT. Translated, it gives CASSRTSGGAATDTQYF. The rearrangement joins TRBV7-6 to TRBJ2-3; 15 nucleotides line up with TRBD2. V dropped 5 bases and J dropped 2; count of bases not matched to a gene: 5. Germline CDR1 and CDR2: SGHVS and FNYEAQ. The CDR3 length is 17 residues.

The V gene is TRBV6-2 or TRBV6-3, the J gene TRBJ1-1, with a tentative D call TRBD1 (6 bases). The CDR3 sequence is 15 residues long. Trimming stripped 0 bases from V and 6 bases from J, with 14 bases between. The germline V gene encodes CDR1 MNHEY and CDR2 SVGEGT. The CDR3 region has the DNA TGTGCCAGCAGTTACTCGACAGGTAGAGGGGCTGAAGCTTTCTTT. This codes for CASSYSTGRGAEAFF.

This clone was seen just once. The chain links TRBV19 to TRBJ1-1; D perhaps matches TRBD1 (5 bases). The V gene lost 5 bases and the J gene lost 2 bases, with 12 bases spanning the gap. The germline V gene has CDR1 LNHDA and CDR2 SQIVND (reference sequence). There are 14 residues in the CDR3. CDR3 nucleotides: TGTGCCAGTAGTGATTGGACATTTAACACTGAAGCTTTCTTT. Amino acid sequence: CASSDWTFNTEAFF. Variable domain in full (rest from reference TRBV19 and TRBJ1-1): DGGITQSPKYLFRKEGQNVTLSCEQNLNHDAMYWYRQDPGQGLRLIYYSQIVNDFQKGDIAEGYSVSREKKESFPLTVTSAQKNPTAFYLCASSDWTFNTEAFFGQGTRLTVV.

This clone was picked up a small number of times. DNA for the CDR3: TGCAGCGTTGAAGATCGGGGGACAGGGTGGACTGAAGCTTTCTTT. Its protein product is CSVEDRGTGWTEAFF. The V gene is TRBV29-1, the J gene TRBJ1-1; TRBD1 agrees at 9 bases. CDR3 size: 15 residues. The V gene's germline CDR1 is SQVTM and CDR2 ANQGSEA. The V and J ends lost 0 bases and 5 bases, in that order; junction bases with no gene match: 7.

The chain carries TRBV7-2 and TRBJ2-7; TRBD1 matches 9 bases. With 4 bases clipped from V and 1 base from J, the junction kept 11 bases outside the gene matches. The CDR3 has 17 amino acids. Germline V lookup: CDR1 SGHTA, CDR2 FQGNSA. As DNA, the CDR3 is TGTGCCAGCAGCTCATCTACAGGGGGCTTCGAATCCTACGAGCAGTACTTC. Its translation: CASSSSTGGFESYEQYF. The variable domain in full, completed from reference TRBV7-2 and TRBJ2-7, reads GAGVSQSPSNKVTEKGKDVELRCDPISGHTALYWYRQSLGQGLEFLIYFQGNSAPDKSGLPSDRFSAERTGGSVSTLTIQRTQQEDSAVYLCASSSSTGGFESYEQYFGPGTRLTVT.

This clone was counted only a few times. The chain recombines TRBV14 with TRBJ1-4, with 10 nucleotides matching TRBD1. The CDR3 runs 15 residues. The germline V gene has CDR1 SGHDN and CDR2 FVKESK. V lost 4 bases, J lost 8 bases, and 7 bases stayed unmatched. This chain's CDR3 is CASSLAGTGVEKLFF. DNA for the CDR3: TGTGCCAGCAGCCTGGCCGGGACAGGGGTCGAAAAACTGTTTTTT.